The 28 T cell receptor beta chains reported below all come from one sample, sequenced in a study of blood T cell repertoires in COVID-19. The method was immunoSEQ multiplex PCR; TCRdb's version includes in-frame clones alone and lacks a portion of them. The sample gives 250,000 to 350,000 clones, approximately 88% of which show up once; roughly 4% is in the top ten. The sequencing input was peripheral blood. These receptors came from a woman in her fifties or sixties with active or convalescent COVID-19.

The gene calls are TRBV9 and TRBJ2-3; 8 bases agree with TRBD2. The CDR3 runs 16 residues. Unmatched junction bases numbered 7, after V lost 0 bases and J lost 4 bases. Germline CDR1 reads SGDLS; CDR2 reads YYNGEE. The CDR3 region has the DNA TGTGCCAGCAGCGTAGCCAGCGGGGGAATTGCAGATACGCAGTATTTT. Translation gives CASSVASGGIADTQYF.

V and J are TRBV18 and TRBJ2-2; D ambiguous. The CDR3 covers 13 residues. V dropped 0 bases and J dropped 6 bases, with 5 bases sitting between them. CDR1 is KGHSH and CDR2 is LQKENI in the germline V gene. The CDR3 region is CASSPPSAGELFF. DNA for the CDR3: TGTGCCAGCTCACCACCCAGTGCCGGGGAGCTGTTTTTT.

This clone showed up just a few times. V gene TRBV30 combines with J gene TRBJ1-1; possible D gene TRBD1, 5 bases. Germline V lookup: CDR1 GTSNPN, CDR2 SVGIG (reference sequence). The CDR3 spans 15 residues. V was trimmed by 0 bases and J by 0 bases, leaving 11 bases between them. The CDR3 loop is CAWSVYGGMNTEAFF. The CDR3 coding sequence is TGTGCCTGGAGTGTATACGGGGGAATGAACACTGAAGCTTTCTTT. Full variable domain (remainder filled in from reference TRBV30 and TRBJ1-1): SQTIHQWPATLVQPVGSPLSLECTVEGTSNPNLYWYRQAAGRGLQLLFYSVGIGQISSEVPQNLSASRPQDRQFILSSKKLLLSDSGFYLCAWSVYGGMNTEAFFGQGTRLTVV.

The chain employs TRBV30 and TRBJ2-7; the D is unclear. Germline loops: CDR1 GTSNPN, CDR2 SVGIG (reference sequence). The CDR3 consists of 13 residues. V shed 2 bases and J shed 7 bases, with 15 bases lying between them. This CDR3 reads CAWSFDIEMEQYF. The CDR3 DNA reads TGTGCCTGGAGTTTTGACATAGAGATGGAGCAGTACTTC.

The chain couples TRBV28 to TRBJ2-7; TRBD2 matches at 12 bases. Germline CDR1 reads MDHEN; CDR2 reads SYDVKM. With 7 bases clipped from V and 5 bases from J, the junction kept 9 bases outside the gene matches. The CDR3 has 15 amino acids. The CDR3 region is CASTLGGLAGNEQYF. CDR3 nucleotide sequence: TGTGCCAGCACCTTAGGAGGACTAGCGGGAAACGAGCAGTACTTC.

J is TRBJ1-2 and V is TRBV4-2; no clear D gene. CDR1 is LGHNA, CDR2 YNFKEQ, per germline. Trimming pared 0 bases from V and 4 bases from J, leaving 15 bases between. The CDR3 consists of 16 residues. DNA of the CDR3: TGTGCCAGCAGCCAAGACTGGGCAATAAGCAGCTATGGCTACACCTTC. This sequence encodes CASSQDWAISSYGYTF.

V usage is TRBV15 and J usage is TRBJ2-5; no firm D call. CDR1 and CDR2 (germline): LNHNV, YYDKDF (reference sequence). This CDR3 has 14 residues. Trimming stripped 4 bases from V and 2 bases from J, with 11 bases between. CDR3 residues: CATSNSKSQETQYF. In DNA, the CDR3 is TGTGCCACCAGCAACTCAAAATCACAAGAGACCCAGTACTTC.

This clone was detected only a few times. The V and J genes are TRBV29-1 and TRBJ1-1, with D uncertain. V was cut by 0 bases and J by 0 bases, with 11 bases left in between. CDR3 size: 15 residues. From germline, CDR1 is SQVTM and CDR2 ANQGSEA. The DNA for the CDR3 is TGCAGCGTTGAAGATCCGAGGCTGATGAACACTGAAGCTTTCTTT. Translated: CSVEDPRLMNTEAFF.

J is TRBJ2-7 and V is TRBV15; perhaps TRBD1 as D (6 bases). Trimming took off 1 base at V and 0 bases at J, with 10 bases between the two ends. The CDR3 loop spans 15 amino acids. The germline V gene has CDR1 LNHNV and CDR2 YYDKDF (reference sequence). The CDR3 sequence: CATSRGGQNSYEQYF. CDR3 nucleotides: TGTGCCACCAGCAGAGGGGGACAAAACTCCTACGAGCAGTACTTC.

The chain combines TRBV7-2 with TRBJ1-1; D is unresolved. Germline CDR1 is SGHTA and CDR2 is FQGNSA. CDR3 size: 15 residues. V was shortened by 3 bases and J by 5 bases, with 16 bases between the two germline ends. The CDR3 sequence is CASSLSGSFGTEAFF. CDR3 nucleotide sequence: TGTGCCAGCAGCTTGTCGGGATCCTTTGGGACTGAAGCTTTCTTT.

The chain recombines TRBV7-8 with TRBJ2-3, with 7 positions matching TRBD1. Germline V gives CDR1 SGHVS, CDR2 FQNEAQ. V lost 4 bases, J lost 8 bases, and 12 bases stayed unmatched. This CDR3 comprises 15 residues. The CDR3 region has the DNA TGTGCCAGCAGCTATGGACAGGCGTCAATGACTACGCAGTATTTT. It yields the protein CASSYGQASMTTQYF.

This clone has a handful of counts. The rearrangement uses TRBV7-9 and TRBJ1-3; D uncertain. Looked up from germline, CDR1 is SEHNR and CDR2 is FQNEAQ (reference sequence). CDR3 length: 15 residues. V dropped 1 base and J dropped 8 bases, with 15 bases sitting between them. The CDR3 sequence is CASSLVLSGVDTIYF. The CDR3 DNA reads as TGTGCCAGCAGCTTAGTGTTATCGGGAGTAGACACCATATATTTT.

The DNA of the CDR3 is TGTGCCAGTAGTCTACAGGGCTCTGGAAACACCATATATTTT. Translated, it gives CASSLQGSGNTIYF. The V call is TRBV19, the J call TRBJ1-3; weak D call: TRBD1 (6 bases). With 5 bases removed from V and 0 bases from J, the gap between germline ends came to 8 bases. Germline lookup yields CDR1 LNHDA and CDR2 SQIVND (reference sequence). This CDR3 comprises 14 residues.

This chain connects TRBV9 to TRBJ1-2; TRBD1 aligns across 7 bases. The CDR3 sequence is 15 residues long. The germline CDR1 and CDR2 sequences are SGDLS and YYNGEE. V trimming: 3 bases; J trimming: 8 bases; junction bases outside the gene matches: 13. The CDR3 spells CASSGGQVFLSGYTF. DNA of the CDR3: TGTGCCAGCAGCGGAGGACAGGTTTTTTTATCCGGCTACACCTTC.

The chain uses TRBV6-5 and TRBJ1-1; D is possibly TRBD1 (5 bases). Germline V gives CDR1 MNHEY, CDR2 SVGAGI. V lost 2 bases, J lost 8 bases, and 18 bases lay in between. The CDR3 runs 15 residues. The CDR3 is CASSYGAGFTTEAFF. Here the CDR3 DNA reads TGTGCCAGCAGTTACGGGGCAGGGTTCACGACCGAAGCTTTCTTT.

The chain recombines TRBV18 with TRBJ2-3, with D perhaps TRBD1 (6 bases). There are 13 residues in the CDR3. The V gene lost 1 base and the J gene lost 7 bases, with 9 bases spanning the gap. Germline lookup yields CDR1 KGHSH and CDR2 LQKENI. CDR3 sequence (DNA): TGTGCCAGCTCACCACAGGGGGTAAATACGCAGTATTTT. Translating gives CASSPQGVNTQYF.

The J gene is TRBJ2-7, the V gene TRBV27; tentatively, D is TRBD1 (6 bases). V was pared by 6 bases and J by 2 bases, with 14 bases between. Germline V gene data show CDR1 as MNHEY and CDR2 as SMNVEV (reference sequence). The CDR3 runs to 14 residues. The CDR3 DNA follows: TGTGCCAGCAGCCCCGGACAGACCACCTACGAGCAGTACTTC. Its translation: CASSPGQTTYEQYF.

The chain combines TRBV6-2 or TRBV6-3 with TRBJ1-5, with D unclear. Trimming left V 0 bases short and J 9 bases short, with 6 bases between. Germline assignment: CDR1 MNHEY and CDR2 SVGEGT. The CDR3 runs 12 residues. The CDR3 region is CASSYSSGPQHF. The CDR3 coding sequence is TGTGCCAGCAGTTACTCGAGTGGGCCCCAGCATTTT.

The chain combines TRBV19 with TRBJ1-2, with D perhaps TRBD1 (5 bases). The CDR3 runs 16 residues. Trimming stripped 6 bases from V and 3 bases from J, with 20 bases between. Germline V gives CDR1 LNHDA, CDR2 SQIVND (reference sequence). CDR3 loop: CASSELRRGPYYGYTF. CDR3 DNA sequence: TGTGCCAGTAGCGAATTGCGGAGGGGACCATACTATGGCTACACCTTC.

The rearrangement uses TRBV6-2 or TRBV6-3 and TRBJ1-2; possibly TRBD1 for D (5 bases). Germline values: CDR1 MNHEY, CDR2 SVGEGT. V was cut by 4 bases and J by 4 bases, with 22 bases left in between. The CDR3 is made up of 17 amino acids. In DNA form, the CDR3 reads TGTGCCAGCAGTTCGGCGACGGGACTTCTCAGCGGCTATGGCTACACCTTC. It translates to CASSSATGLLSGYGYTF.

The table lists this clone with a count of one. J is TRBJ2-5 and V is TRBV13; 11 bases line up with TRBD2. The CDR3 has 15 amino acids. V trimming: 4 bases; J trimming: 3 bases; junction bases outside the gene matches: 4. From germline, CDR1 is PRHDT and CDR2 FYEKMQ (reference sequence). The CDR3 sequence: CASSSLLAGEETQYF. The CDR3, as DNA: TGTGCCAGCAGCTCGTTACTAGCGGGAGAAGAGACCCAGTACTTC. Full variable domain (outside the CDR3, taken from reference TRBV13 and TRBJ2-5): AAGVIQSPRHLIKEKRETATLKCYPIPRHDTVYWYQQGPGQDPQFLISFYEKMQSDKGSIPDRFSAQQFSDYHSELNMSSLELGDSALYFCASSSLLAGEETQYFGPGTRLLVL.

The V and J genes are TRBV3-1 (or the pseudogene TRBV3-2) and TRBJ1-1, with a possible D match to TRBD1 (6 bases). Per germline, CDR1 LGHDT and CDR2 YNNKEL (reference sequence). The CDR3 has 16 amino acids. Between the trimmed V and J ends, which lost 2 bases and 4 bases, there was a span of 17 bases. CDR3 residues: CASSQFGGGGGTEAFF. The CDR3 DNA sequence: TGTGCCAGCAGCCAATTCGGAGGAGGGGGGGGCACTGAAGCTTTCTTT.

V is TRBV7-3 and J is TRBJ1-1; D remains ambiguous. The germline V gene has CDR1 SGHTA and CDR2 FQGTGA. This CDR3 has 13 amino acids. V lost 5 bases and J lost 3, with 10 bases in between. The CDR3 nucleotides are TGTGCCAGCAGCCCAGCGGGATACACTGAAGCTTTCTTT. Protein: CASSPAGYTEAFF.

The chain employs TRBV9 and TRBJ2-4; maybe TRBD2 (5 bases). Germline-derived CDR1 and CDR2 are SGDLS and YYNGEE. This CDR3 has 15 residues. The V gene lost 0 bases and the J gene lost 5 bases, with 12 bases spanning the gap. The CDR3 nucleotides read TGTGCCAGCAGCGTAGGGCACGGGGATCAAAACATTCAGTACTTC. It is translated as CASSVGHGDQNIQYF.

This chain uses TRBV7-2 with TRBJ1-6; TRBD1 might be the D (6 bases). CDR3 length: 16 residues. The V end was cut by 5 bases, the J end by 7 bases, with 18 bases between. In germline, CDR1 is SGHTA, CDR2 FQGNSA. CDR3 amino acids: CASSRTGTRSNSPLHF. The CDR3 bases are TGTGCCAGCAGCCGTACCGGGACACGATCCAATTCACCCCTCCACTTT. Combining the CDR3 with reference TRBV7-2 and TRBJ1-6 gives the whole variable domain GAGVSQSPSNKVTEKGKDVELRCDPISGHTALYWYRQSLGQGLEFLIYFQGNSAPDKSGLPSDRFSAERTGGSVSTLTIQRTQQEDSAVYLCASSRTGTRSNSPLHFGNGTRLTVT.

The chain is built from TRBV28 and TRBJ1-5; 7 bases match TRBD1. With 5 bases clipped from V and 2 bases from J, the junction kept 15 bases outside the gene matches. Germline assignment: CDR1 MDHEN and CDR2 SYDVKM. This CDR3 spans 18 amino acids. The CDR3 DNA follows: TGTGCCAGCAGTCGACATATAGACCGGACAGGCCGCAATCAGCCCCAGCATTTT. Protein: CASSRHIDRTGRNQPQHF. The variable domain in full, completed from reference TRBV28 and TRBJ1-5, reads DVKVTQSSRYLVKRTGEKVFLECVQDMDHENMFWYRQDPGLGLRLIYFSYDVKMKEKGDIPEGYSVSREKKERFSLILESASTNQTSMYLCASSRHIDRTGRNQPQHFGDGTRLSIL.

The J gene is TRBJ2-4, the V gene TRBV5-4, with D perhaps matching TRBD2 (5 bases). Trimming removed 0 bases at V and 0 bases at J, with 16 bases between. Looked up from germline, CDR1 is SGHNT and CDR2 is YYREEE (reference sequence). The CDR3 totals 18 residues. The DNA for the CDR3 is TGTGCCAGCAGCTTGGGCAGCCGACCGGGGTTAGCCAAAAACATTCAGTACTTC. Translated: CASSLGSRPGLAKNIQYF.

V gene TRBV18 combines with J gene TRBJ2-7; TRBD2 matches 7 bases. Germline CDR1 is KGHSH and CDR2 is LQKENI. J lost 6 bases, V lost 0 bases, and 11 bases had no gene match. The CDR3 contains 16 residues. CDR3 in amino acids: CASSPPSVAGVGEQYF. The DNA for the CDR3 is TGTGCCAGCTCACCACCTAGTGTAGCGGGTGTCGGCGAGCAGTACTTC.